This TCR beta chain came from a study of cytomegalovirus exposure and HLA in healthy donors (dated by TCRdb to the late 2010s). Notes on the research overall: According to an earlier analysis of 587 of the donors, about 179 million T cells yielded 90 million to 130 million unique TCR beta sequences and around 280 Gb of sequence data. Alongside the repertoire data, information on donor age, sex, ethnicity and CMV serostatus was compiled. Across about 370 genotyped donors of the cohort, an average of about 240,000 unique TCR beta nucleotide sequences per donor were sequenced, and around 19% of those sequences were non-productive. Class I and class II HLA loci were covered by the typing at four-digit resolution. The later analysis used no new phenotypic data to find candidate immune exposures, relying instead on TCR beta sequences and their occurrence across donors. In a later genetic analysis, genome-wide SNP genotypes for about 65% of the roughly 700 donors were used, and that subset was treated as a discovery cohort. The study profiled the T cell repertoires of around 700 subjects by immunosequencing and related them to cytomegalovirus serostatus. Several DR-DQ haplotypes were treated as single units for association and clustering because of strong linkage in the cohort. An earlier analysis of 450 to 750 of the donors used high-throughput TCR beta sequencing to judge whether each TCR beta V gene segment behaved as functional or pseudogenic. To study patterns of TCR occurrence, a later analysis re-analyzed previously published TCR beta repertoires from around 670 donors and added high-resolution HLA genotyping. To predict cytomegalovirus infection status, the study combined high-throughput TCR immunosequencing, statistical association of individual TCRs with disease status, and machine learning. An early release covering roughly 600 HLA-typed donors comprised approximately 290 gigabases of sequencing data and around 80 million unique TCR sequences. The number of typed donors differed by locus: about 620-630 for A, B, C, DRB1 and DQB1; roughly 510 for DQA1; 606 for DPA1; and some 470 for DPB1. Among the roughly 380 genotyped donors, about 85% belonged to the genetic ancestry cluster associated with self-reported Caucasian donors. Along with the approximately 670-subject first cohort, a separate validation cohort of 120 different subjects was used. The study was designed to test whether signatures of past pathogen exposure could be identified by cataloging public T cell receptors. Every repertoire in the discovery cohort had been generated on one and the same sequencing platform. What the work shows at the level of the full study, not this receptor alone: In this cohort, only TCR beta chains were sequenced, and detectable features were limited by the absence of alpha or paired-chain data. In a later analysis, most CMV-associated TCR beta chains were found to appear HLA-restricted, with HLA associations seemingly driven largely by CMV exposure. Linkage disequilibrium might explain the correlated functional status among segregating V segments, but an unknown experimental factor could not be excluded. The sequencing pipeline was judged likely to have produced a cluster of highly shared sequence variants as a technical artifact. Because counts were too low, about 15 rarely observed V segments, including chromosome 9 orphons, were left out of the earlier analysis of some 640 of the donors. A later genetic analysis reported fewer N-insertions in productive TCRs among donors in an Asian-associated ancestry cluster than the roughly 640-donor mean. Because HLA typing was missing for some donors at each locus, association tests included only the typed subset. The 87-base-pair reads could not distinguish some IMGT-functional V segments, including TRBV6-2 and TRBV6-3, so those segments were excluded. An association between a missense DCLRE1C variant and V-gene and J-gene trimming of TCR beta chains was found in a later genetic analysis and replicated in an independent cohort. Several of the top co-occurrence clusters appeared to be linked to parvovirus B19, influenza, CMV and Epstein-Barr virus, according to a later analysis. A further reported finding was that TCR beta sequences accurately predicted the HLA-A and HLA-B alleles for most subjects in the first cohort. In vitro tests confirmed that a few of the cytomegalovirus-associated TCR beta chains recognize cytomegalovirus antigens. The authors suggested that the approach could potentially be extended to other disease states and immunological phenotypes. In a later analysis, the rate of TCR association differed among HLA loci, with DRB1 alleles having the most associated TCRs and HLA-C alleles having the fewest. Immune exposure information for the cohort was limited to CMV serostatus. In a later analysis, around 15,000 TCR beta sequences were associated with specific HLA alleles at a false discovery rate of 0.05. In both the original and validation cohorts, the classifier was reported to diagnose cytomegalovirus status with high specificity and sensitivity. When HLA alleles, especially DR and DQ, strongly co-occurred, attributing TCR associations to individual alleles was difficult. In the study, approximately 150 TCR beta chains were listed as associated with cytomegalovirus. Presence/absence analyses assumed roughly uniform sequencing depth across donors, an assumption that may not hold. In a later analysis, HLA-associated TCR beta chains showed more clonal expansion and lower generation probabilities than non-associated chains that were equally common. While some public TCRs were present in many individuals, most TCR sequences turned up only very rarely across donors. Broadly in line with IMGT annotations, most TCR beta V segments showed up in productive rearrangements about 87% or about 30% of the time in an earlier analysis of some 590 of the donors.

Between the V and J ends, shortened by 1 base and 0 bases respectively, the junction contains 7 bases. From a lookup of the germline V gene, CDR1 and CDR2 are MNHEY and SVGAGI. The CDR3 spans 15 residues, from the cysteine through the phenylalanine. Only CDR3 DNA is held: 45 bases, read in frame from base 1. As regards this clone: Its antigen is not yet known.

The cohort comprised fewer than 700 healthy bone marrow donors. All cohort members were sampled while nominally healthy, although unrecorded immune exposures were likely present. The donor was CMV seronegative and belonged to the group of several hundred seronegative cohort members. A peripheral blood sample was collected from each donor, and TCR beta sequencing was performed on peripheral blood mononuclear cells. Genomic DNA extraction from the blood cell samples was performed with the Qiagen DNeasy Blood Extraction Kit. Libraries were built with the immunoSEQ multiplex PCR assay. For the multiplex PCR, a mixture combining 60 forward primers for TCR Vbeta segments and 13 reverse primers for TCR Jbeta segments was used. The CDR3 region of rearranged TCR beta genes was amplified from genomic DNA by a multiplex PCR assay. Amplified TCR beta libraries were sequenced as 87-base-pair reads on the Illumina HiSeq System. In the source study's methods: In a later analysis, approximately 74 million unique TCR beta chains were counted across the approximately 640 repertoires, and approximately 11 million of these chains were shared by at least two donors. A nearest-neighbor algorithm error-corrected the raw reads and collapsed the reads into unique sequences, merging closely related sequences to remove PCR and sequencing errors. Alignment of CDR3 sequences to IMGT reference sequences was used to assign V, D and J gene segments. For a sequence to be retained, a match of at least six nucleotides was required to both a V gene segment and a J gene segment. A rearrangement counted as productive if the CDR3 had no stop codons and remained in frame with V and J, and every other rearrangement counted as non-productive. Following IMGT convention, CDR3 was defined as the stretch from the second conserved V-encoded cysteine to the conserved J-encoded phenylalanine. The earlier analysis of about 570 of the donors excluded any sequence lacking an unambiguous match to a single V gene segment. In an earlier analysis of 587 of the donors, V segments were called functional above 56.7% productive rearrangements and were called segregating when the between-donor standard deviation exceeded 5%. A statistical classification framework was built for diagnosing cytomegalovirus status from the catalog of TCR beta chain sequences. In a later analysis, V and J genes were assigned by comparing TCR nucleotide sequences against IMGT/GENE-DB human TR gene sequences. In a later analysis, CDR3 sequences and most-parsimonious VDJ recombination scenarios were assigned using the TCRdist pipeline. In a later analysis, each TCR beta chain was defined by its CDR3 amino acid sequence together with its V-gene family, and reads lacking a unique V-gene family were excluded. In a later analysis, around 600 highly shared, low-generation-probability nucleotide sequences were removed to address suspected cross-contamination and a sequencing artifact. In a later analysis, a clonal expansion index was calculated for each public chain from normalized within-repertoire ranks of inferred template counts. A later analysis computed generation probabilities with a VDJ recombination model fitted to out-of-frame rearrangements, and checked the results against IGoR. Hypergeometric tests were used in a later analysis to score TCR-TCR, TCR-HLA and TCR-CMV co-occurrence, with a repertoire-size bias correction applied to the TCR pairs. In a later analysis, false discovery rates were estimated by permuting HLA or CMV assignments 20 times. A later analysis grouped co-occurring TCRs with DBSCAN, adding TCRdist sequence similarity when clustering within HLA-allele-positive subsets. Repertoires with fewer than 30,000 or more than 120,000 public chains, plus five repertoires with anomalous nucleotide sharing, were excluded from co-occurrence clustering. Held by TCRdb, this immuneACCESS table contains in-frame sequences only and omits some clones. Under half of the omission traces to an unresolved V gene where checked; the cause of the rest is unknown. That table supplies the V and J calls and clone size; D and trimming were determined from the DNA. The data table for this sample lists about 120,000 clones. 1.5% to 2% of the sample is in the top ten clones.

This clonotype originated in a man between 18 and 29 years old in good health and CMV-seronegative. The sample consisted of PBMCs. Recombination joined TRBV6-5 with TRBJ2-1; the D gene identity is not certain. The DNA sequence follows: TGTGCCAGCAGTTACTTCATGAGCTCCTACAATGAGCAGTTCTTC. Its protein reads: CASSYFMSSYNEQFF.